The clone carrying this T cell receptor (beta chain) occurred many times. TCRdb re-called the RT-PCR reads with MiXCR, one entry per CDR3 protein. The table lists almost 700,000 distinct CDR3 sequences, about 14% of them singletons. This sequence originates from a female donor in good health, serving as a healthy control. Sequences were obtained from memory CD4+ T cells from blood.

This CDR3 reads CASSPRFEAFF. The DNA of the CDR3 is TGTGCCAGCAGTCCCCGGTTTGAAGCTTTCTTT. The chain couples TRBV12-3 or TRBV12-4 to TRBJ1-1; unclear D gene. The CDR3 sequence is 11 residues long. Trimming left V 5 bases short and J 7 bases short, with 8 bases between.